Presented here are 21 T cell receptor beta chains from one specimen sequenced in a study of blood T cell repertoires in COVID-19. Sequencing was performed with immunoSEQ multiplex PCR; in TCRdb, only in-frame clones are kept and a portion is missing. This sample yields some 390,000 clones, of which roughly 90% are seen a single time; less than 2% belongs to the top ten. The sequenced sample consisted of peripheral blood. Source of these receptors: a woman aged 40 to 55 with COVID-19, enrolled during active disease.

The gene calls are TRBV15 and TRBJ1-4; D might be TRBD1 (6 bases). V was shortened by 8 bases and J by 3 bases, with 19 bases between the two germline ends. Per germline, CDR1 LNHNV and CDR2 YYDKDF (reference sequence). This CDR3 contains 16 residues. DNA for the CDR3: TGTGCCACCGGGATCGGGGGGGGCGCAGCTAATGAAAAACTGTTTTTT. Protein sequence: CATGIGGGAANEKLFF.

The chain employs TRBV15 and TRBJ2-2; no firm D call. The V and J ends lost 0 bases and 5 bases respectively, with 13 bases between them. CDR1 is LNHNV, CDR2 YYDKDF, per germline (reference sequence). This CDR3 comprises 16 residues. CDR3 bases: TGTGCCACCAGCAGAGATAGTCTAACCGCGACCGGGGAGCTGTTTTTT. Encoded protein: CATSRDSLTATGELFF. Filled out from reference TRBV15 and TRBJ2-2, the complete variable domain reads DAMVIQNPRYQVTQFGKPVTLSCSQTLNHNVMYWYQQKSSQAPKLLFHYYDKDFNNEADTPDNFQSRRPNTSFCFLDIRSPGLGDTAMYLCATSRDSLTATGELFFGEGSRLTVL.

This clone was seen a single time. The chain carries TRBV25-1 and TRBJ1-1; 7 nucleotides align to TRBD1. The trim removed 2 bases at V and 10 bases at J, leaving 10 bases unmatched. The CDR3 sequence is 14 residues long. Germline V gene data show CDR1 as MGHDK and CDR2 as SYGVNS. This CDR3 is CASSEIGGRFGAFF. The CDR3 DNA follows: TGTGCCAGCAGTGAAATAGGGGGCCGGTTCGGAGCTTTCTTT.

This clone was counted once. The chain recombines TRBV28 with TRBJ2-1; the match to TRBD2 covers 9 bases. This CDR3 region has 16 residues. Trimming at V came to 7 bases and at J to 6 bases, leaving 13 bases not matched to a gene. Germline CDR1 and CDR2: MDHEN and SYDVKM. The CDR3 region has the DNA TGTGCCAGCATCCCCACCCGCGGGAGGGCCATCAATGAGCAGTTCTTC. Translation gives CASIPTRGRAINEQFF.

V gene TRBV19 combines with J gene TRBJ2-5; 13 bases map to TRBD2. After removal of 3 bases from V and 2 bases from J, the junction contained 12 bases not matched to a gene. In germline, CDR1 is LNHDA, CDR2 SQIVND (reference sequence). This CDR3 has 19 residues. Here the CDR3 reads CASSIFVLAGGPGQETQYF. In nucleotides, the CDR3 is TGTGCCAGTAGTATTTTTGTACTAGCGGGAGGGCCAGGACAAGAGACCCAGTACTTC.

The chain carries TRBV7-2 and TRBJ1-4; tentatively, D is TRBD1 (5 bases). Trimming left V 5 bases short and J 5 bases short, with 9 bases between. This CDR3 spans 13 amino acids. CDR1 SGHTA and CDR2 FQGNSA come from the germline V gene. This CDR3 is CASSLGLNEKLFF. The CDR3 bases are TGTGCCAGCAGCCTGGGGCTCAATGAAAAACTGTTTTTT.

This chain connects TRBV3-1 (or the pseudogene TRBV3-2) to TRBJ2-1, with 10 bases matching TRBD2. The V and J ends lost 1 base and 6 bases, in that order; junction bases with no gene match: 9. The CDR3 has 17 amino acids. In germline, CDR1 is LGHDT, CDR2 YNNKEL (reference sequence). The CDR3 spells CASSQGLAGEVRNEQFF. CDR3 bases: TGTGCCAGCAGCCAAGGCCTAGCGGGAGAAGTTCGCAATGAGCAGTTCTTC.

The rearrangement joins TRBV24-1 to TRBJ2-2; no clear D. Germline values: CDR1 KGHDR, CDR2 SFDVKD. With 5 bases removed from V and 5 bases from J, the gap between germline ends came to 8 bases. This CDR3 is built from 13 residues. The CDR3 sequence: CATSGGLTGELFF. CDR3 sequence (DNA): TGTGCCACCAGTGGCGGCCTAACCGGGGAGCTGTTTTTT.

Notes on this clone: The junction departs from germline at one end; a sequencing error may be responsible. The rearrangement links TRBV28 to TRBJ1-2; a weak D match, TRBD1 (5 bases). Per the germline V gene, CDR1 is MDHEN and CDR2 is SYDVKM. This CDR3 is 13 amino acids long. CDR3 residues: CASTSPQGHLLYF. The CDR3 DNA reads TGTGCCAGCACCTCTCCCCAGGGCCACCTATTGTACTTC.

The CDR3 sequence is CASSYNNSPLHF. The CDR3, as DNA: TGTGCCAGCAGTTATAATAATTCACCCCTCCACTTT. This chain joins TRBV5-4 and TRBJ1-6; D remains unclear. CDR1 and CDR2 (germline): SGHNT, YYREEE (reference sequence). CDR3 length equals 12 residues. The V end lost 5 bases, the J end lost 5 bases, and 5 bases lay between the germline ends.

V is TRBV12-5 and J is TRBJ2-7; 8 nucleotides line up with TRBD2. From germline, CDR1 is LGHNT and CDR2 FRNRAP. V lost 6 bases to trimming and J lost 7 bases; unmatched junction nucleotides: 11. The CDR3 totals 14 residues. The CDR3 region has the DNA TGTGCTAGTGGAGAGAAGCCGGGACTAGGGGAGCAGTACTTC. It is translated as CASGEKPGLGEQYF.

V and J are TRBV2 and TRBJ2-1; D is possibly TRBD1 (6 bases). The germline V and J ends were trimmed by 4 bases and 9 bases, with 16 bases remaining between them. This CDR3 comprises 14 residues. Germline V CDR1 and CDR2: SNHLY, FYNNEI. The CDR3 DNA is TGTGCCAGCAGTGGGCCGGGACAAGAAGGTGAGCAGTTCTTC. Encoded protein: CASSGPGQEGEQFF.

This chain joins TRBV19 and TRBJ2-6; perhaps TRBD2 as D (6 bases). CDR1 is LNHDA, CDR2 SQIVND, per germline (reference sequence). The CDR3 extends over 16 amino acids. V gave up 1 base and J gave up 2 bases, with 9 bases separating them. The CDR3 sequence: CASSIASSAGANVLTF. The CDR3 DNA reads as TGTGCCAGTAGTATAGCCTCTAGCGCTGGGGCCAACGTCCTGACTTTC.

The J gene is TRBJ1-5, the V gene TRBV2; D gene uncertain. The CDR3 length is 15 residues. Germline assignment: CDR1 SNHLY and CDR2 FYNNEI. Between the trimmed V and J ends, which lost 4 bases and 0 bases, there was a span of 10 bases. The CDR3 loop reads CASSVGGYSNQPQHF. The CDR3 nucleotides are TGTGCCAGCAGTGTAGGAGGGTATAGCAATCAGCCCCAGCATTTT.

The V call is TRBV3-1 (or the pseudogene TRBV3-2), the J call TRBJ2-1; TRBD2 aligns across 11 bases. CDR1 LGHDT and CDR2 YNNKEL come from the germline V gene (reference sequence). J lost 5 bases, V lost 1 base, and 4 bases had no gene match. The CDR3 is made up of 16 amino acids. DNA for the CDR3: TGTGCCAGCAGCCAAGCTCTAGCGGGGGGTCACAATGAGCAGTTCTTC. Amino acid sequence: CASSQALAGGHNEQFF.

The chain recombines TRBV2 with TRBJ2-5; TRBD1 aligns across 10 bases. This CDR3 comprises 14 residues. Germline V CDR1 and CDR2: SNHLY, FYNNEI. V lost 7 bases to trimming and J lost 6 bases; unmatched junction nucleotides: 8. The CDR3 nucleotides are TGTGCCAGCAAAGCGACAGGGGGCGGGAAGACCCAGTACTTC. As protein: CASKATGGGKTQYF.

This chain connects TRBV7-8 to TRBJ1-4; no firm D call. CDR3 length equals 15 residues. The V end was cut by 5 bases, the J end by 6 bases, with 16 bases between. CDR1 and CDR2 (germline): SGHVS, FQNEAQ. The CDR3 nucleotides are TGTGCCAGCAGCCCGCGTGCCTTGAGTTATGAAAAACTGTTTTTT. This encodes CASSPRALSYEKLFF.

The chain carries TRBV25-1 and TRBJ1-1, with D unclear. The CDR3 length is 10 residues. Trimming removed 10 bases from V and 4 bases from J, with 7 bases in between. Germline lookup yields CDR1 MGHDK and CDR2 SYGVNS. DNA of the CDR3: TGTGCCACCTGGAGCACTGAAGCTTTCTTT. Translating it yields CATWSTEAFF.

This rearrangement joins TRBV3-1 (or the pseudogene TRBV3-2) to TRBJ1-1, with 9 bases identical to TRBD1. The CDR3 is 13 amino acids. V lost 9 bases and J lost 2; bases outside the gene matches: 4. Germline-derived CDR1 and CDR2 are LGHDT and YNNKEL (reference sequence). The CDR3 is CARQGALNTEAFF. Here the CDR3 DNA reads TGTGCCAGACAGGGGGCCTTAAACACTGAAGCTTTCTTT.

The chain employs TRBV30 and TRBJ1-1; D is perhaps TRBD1 (5 bases). The CDR3 spans 16 residues. Trimming took 0 bases from V and 5 from J, leaving 19 bases between them. From germline, CDR1 is GTSNPN and CDR2 SVGIG (reference sequence). The CDR3 bases are TGTGCCTGGAGTGTACTAAGGGGCGCCTGGGAAACTGAAGCTTTCTTT. Protein: CAWSVLRGAWETEAFF. The complete variable domain, with remaining parts taken from reference TRBV30 and TRBJ1-1, reads SQTIHQWPATLVQPVGSPLSLECTVEGTSNPNLYWYRQAAGRGLQLLFYSVGIGQISSEVPQNLSASRPQDRQFILSSKKLLLSDSGFYLCAWSVLRGAWETEAFFGQGTRLTVV.

This chain joins TRBV28 and TRBJ2-3, with 9 bases matching TRBD2. This CDR3 has 16 amino acids. Germline lookup yields CDR1 MDHEN and CDR2 SYDVKM. Trimming took 0 bases from V and 2 from J; bases not matched to a gene: 3. The CDR3 loop reads CASSLWGGGATDTQYF. CDR3 nucleotides: TGTGCCAGCAGTTTATGGGGCGGGGGGGCCACAGATACGCAGTATTTT. Drawing the rest from reference TRBV28 and TRBJ2-3, the complete variable domain is DVKVTQSSRYLVKRTGEKVFLECVQDMDHENMFWYRQDPGLGLRLIYFSYDVKMKEKGDIPEGYSVSREKKERFSLILESASTNQTSMYLCASSLWGGGATDTQYFGPGTRLTVL.